Each of the 7 T cell receptor beta chains below was sequenced from the same sample in a study of T-cell reconstitution after alpha-beta-depleted transplantation in children. Unique molecular identifiers were used in preparing the TCRbeta library. One entry per CDR3 protein results from TCRdb running MiXCR on the PCR reads. The table shows 85,000 to 120,000 distinct CDR3 sequences, with roughly 7.2% occurring only once. The sequences come from PBMCs, collected before TCRalphabeta/CD19-depleted stem cell transplant. The receptors here all came from a boy younger than 10 with acute lymphoblastic leukemia, due to receive a stem cell transplant.

The chain combines TRBV3-1 with TRBJ1-4; 7 bases agree with TRBD1. The V gene end was trimmed by 1 base and the J gene end by 8 bases; junction bases not matched to a gene: 13. The CDR3 spans 17 residues. Germline assignment: CDR1 LGHDT and CDR2 YNNKEL (reference sequence). The CDR3 is CASSQGIFGQVKEKLFF. CDR3 nucleotides: TGTGCCAGCAGCCAAGGAATTTTTGGACAGGTAAAAGAAAAACTGTTTTTT.

There are many counts of this clonotype. The CDR3 DNA reads TGTGCCAGCAGCCAGGGGACGACAGGAAATCTTCAGCCCCAGCATTTT. It translates to CASSQGTTGNLQPQHF. The J gene is TRBJ1-5, the V gene TRBV3-1, with a possible D match to TRBD1 (6 bases). The V end lost 3 bases, the J end lost 6 bases, and 18 bases lay between the germline ends. Germline CDR1 and CDR2: LGHDT and YNNKEL (reference sequence). This CDR3 comprises 16 residues.

This clonotype has a handful of counts. The genes are TRBV4-2 and TRBJ2-7, with D possibly being TRBD1 (6 bases). The CDR3 sequence is 14 residues long. The germline V gene has CDR1 LGHNA and CDR2 YNFKEQ. Trimming removed 2 bases at V and 3 bases at J, with 11 bases between. CDR3 nucleotide sequence: TGTGCCAGCAGCCAAACCACAGGGAGCTACGAGCAGTACTTC. Protein sequence: CASSQTTGSYEQYF.

This clonotype appeared many times. V is TRBV3-1 and J is TRBJ2-1; no reliable D call. CDR3 length: 14 amino acids. The germline V gene has CDR1 LGHDT and CDR2 YNNKEL (reference sequence). Trimming removed 3 bases at V and 6 bases at J, with 12 bases between. The CDR3 bases are TGTGCCAGCAGCCAGGGTCGCCTCTCCAATGAGCAGTTCTTC. This translates into CASSQGRLSNEQFF.

This clonotype was recorded many times. The gene calls are TRBV20-1 and TRBJ2-7, with D maybe TRBD2 (6 bases). Germline assignment: CDR1 DFQATT and CDR2 SNEGSKA (reference sequence). This CDR3 has 14 residues. Trimming cost V 6 bases and J 6 bases, with 21 bases left between them. CDR3 DNA sequence: TGCAGTGCCCCACCCCTCGGGACTGACGGCGAGCAGTACTTC. Its protein product is CSAPPLGTDGEQYF.

J is TRBJ2-4 and V is TRBV7-9; 7 bases fit TRBD2. V lost 2 bases to trimming and J lost 7 bases; unmatched junction nucleotides: 5. The V gene's germline CDR1 is SEHNR and CDR2 FQNEAQ (reference sequence). This CDR3 contains 14 residues. The CDR3 bases are TGTGCCAGCAGCTTAAATCGGGGAGGGAACATTCAGTACTTC. It encodes CASSLNRGGNIQYF.

The CDR3 DNA sequence: TGTGCCAGCAGTTTCGATTCTGGGGATGAAGCTTTCTTT. It encodes CASSFDSGDEAFF. This chain uses TRBV28 with TRBJ1-1; unclear D gene. The CDR3 extends over 13 amino acids. Germline CDR1 MDHEN, CDR2 SYDVKM. V lost 3 bases and J lost 7, with 12 bases in between. The full variable domain, its missing parts supplied by reference TRBV28 and TRBJ1-1, is DVKVTQSSRYLVKRTGEKVFLECVQDMDHENMFWYRQDPGLGLRLIYFSYDVKMKEKGDIPEGYSVSREKKERFSLILESASTNQTSMYLCASSFDSGDEAFFGQGTRLTVV.